This TCR beta chain originates from a study of blood T cells in healthy people across ages. Overall study results and limits: Older individuals had lower TCR beta diversity per million T cells (the decline was roughly linear). There was no known CMV status for donors, so expanded clonotype changes were possibly confounded.

Trimming took off 8 bases at V and 13 bases at J, with 27 bases between the two ends. The CDR3 has 15 amino acids. Germline CDR1 and CDR2: SGHTA and FQGNSA. Regarding this clonotype: Its cognate antigen is unknown.

A sample-barcoded 5' primer and a J-beta primer mix were used in a second PCR of about 6 to 12 cycles. TCRdb ran MiXCR on the 5' RACE reads and lists one entry per CDR3 protein. The table lists 1.8 million or so distinct CDR3 sequences, about two fifths of them singletons. This receptor was identified in a human donor in good health. Sequenced input: blood. This chain joins TRBV7-2 and TRBJ2-4; D not certain. The CDR3 bases are TGTGCCAGCGCCACCACCTACGGCTCCTACAATGAGCAGTACTTC. Its protein product is CASATTYGSYNEQYF.